The 5 T cell receptor beta chains listed next were all sequenced from one sample in a study of T cell clonotyping in hematopoietic cell transplantation. As to time point: recipient sample about 28 days before transplant, after cytoreduction. Generated by immunoSEQ multiplex PCR, the TCRdb table keeps only in-frame clones and is missing some. The table has around 24,000 clones, roughly 82% seen once; the top ten hold roughly 22%. The sample in question was peripheral blood mononuclear cells, obtained before stem cell transplant. The source is an older woman with acute myeloid leukemia. Some clones in this sample may be carry-over from other donors' samples.

CDR3 bases: TGCGCCAGCAGCTCCACCGGGACAGGGGGCGCGAAGACCCAGTACTTC. It encodes CASSSTGTGGAKTQYF. This sequence joins TRBV5-1 and TRBJ2-5; 12 bases agree with TRBD1. Germline assignment: CDR1 SGHRS and CDR2 YFSETQ. The CDR3 covers 16 residues. Trimming cost V 3 bases and J 6 bases; bases outside gene matches: 9.

The rearrangement uses TRBV27 and TRBJ2-1; TRBD2 matches at 12 bases. Germline assignment: CDR1 MNHEY and CDR2 SMNVEV (reference sequence). J gave up 7 bases and V 7 bases, and 8 bases lay outside the gene matches. The CDR3 consists of 15 residues. The CDR3 bases are TGTGCCAGCATCCCGCTAGCGGGAGGGTGGAATGAGCAGTTCTTC. Protein: CASIPLAGGWNEQFF.

This sequence joins TRBV29-1 and TRBJ1-2; no firm D call. This CDR3 region has 14 residues. V gave up 6 bases and J gave up 4 bases, with 18 bases separating them. Per germline, CDR1 SQVTM and CDR2 ANQGSEA. CDR3 amino acids: CSVLSTEGPYGYTF. The CDR3 region has the DNA TGCAGCGTACTATCGACTGAGGGCCCCTATGGCTACACCTTC.

The genes are TRBV19 and TRBJ1-4; D unclear. The CDR3 is 14 amino acids. V lost 6 bases and J 3 bases, leaving 11 bases between the germline ends. Germline loops: CDR1 LNHDA, CDR2 SQIVND (reference sequence). The CDR3 is CASRERDPNEKLFF. DNA of the CDR3: TGTGCCAGTAGAGAGAGGGATCCTAATGAAAAACTGTTTTTT.

The chain joins TRBV28 to TRBJ1-4; D ambiguous. CDR1 MDHEN and CDR2 SYDVKM come from the germline V gene. This CDR3 comprises 15 residues. V was cut by 1 base and J by 4 bases, with 10 bases left in between. This chain's CDR3 is CASSLLRGGNEKLFF. CDR3 bases: TGTGCCAGCAGTTTATTAAGAGGTGGTAATGAAAAACTGTTTTTT.